The 27 T cell receptor beta chains below all came from one sample that was sequenced in a study of identical twins. A single record per CDR3 protein comes from TCRdb applying MiXCR to the 5' RACE reads. The sample shows fewer than 650,000 distinct CDR3 sequences, around 7.5% of them seen only once. This sample also appeared in a second study, on yellow fever vaccine responses in identical twins.

Sequencing used PBMCs. Source of these receptors: a woman under 30 in good health.

The sample holds a few counts of this clonotype. J is TRBJ2-3 and V is TRBV6-4; 8 positions match TRBD2. The CDR3 has 16 amino acids. Germline CDR1 reads MRHNA; CDR2 reads SNTAGT. Germline trimming cut 5 bases from V and 0 bases from J; bases unmatched to any gene: 7. Here the CDR3 DNA reads TGTGCCAGCAGTTGGGCTAGCGGGTCCAGCACAGATACGCAGTATTTT. Its translation is CASSWASGSSTDTQYF.

This clonotype was observed a few times. CDR3 residues: CASSPLYGPEREAYEQYF. In DNA, the CDR3 is TGTGCCAGCAGCCCCCTCTATGGGCCCGAGCGGGAGGCCTACGAGCAGTACTTC. The V gene is TRBV7-6, the J gene TRBJ2-7, with 9 bases fitting TRBD2. Trimming at V came to 5 bases and at J to 2 bases, leaving 16 bases not matched to a gene. Germline CDR1 and CDR2: SGHVS and FNYEAQ. The CDR3 has 18 amino acids.

At least ten counts were recorded for this clonotype. The chain employs TRBV12-3 or TRBV12-4 and TRBJ1-1; D might be TRBD1 (5 bases). The V end lost 7 bases, the J end lost 2 bases, and 11 bases lay between the germline ends. This CDR3 comprises 13 residues. Here the CDR3 reads CASKLDSNTEAFF. The CDR3 DNA is TGTGCCAGCAAATTAGACAGTAACACTGAAGCTTTCTTT.

V usage is TRBV5-1 and J usage is TRBJ1-2, with unresolved D. The CDR3 loop spans 12 amino acids. The ends were cut back, 2 bases at V and 10 bases at J, with 12 bases in the middle. CDR1 is SGHRS, CDR2 YFSETQ, per germline. CDR3 coding DNA: TGCGCCAGCAGCTTAGGTCGGGCAGACTACACCTTC. Protein sequence: CASSLGRADYTF.

The genes are TRBV7-2 and TRBJ2-6; D possibly corresponds to TRBD1 (5 bases). Germline V gene lookup returns CDR1 SGHTA and CDR2 FQGNSA. V lost 5 bases to trimming and J lost 0 bases, with 8 bases between them. The CDR3 spans 15 residues. For the CDR3, the DNA is TGTGCCAGCAGCGTACAGGCCTCTGGGGCCAACGTCCTGACTTTC. Protein sequence: CASSVQASGANVLTF. Based on the CDR3 plus reference TRBV7-2 and TRBJ2-6, the full variable domain is GAGVSQSPSNKVTEKGKDVELRCDPISGHTALYWYRQSLGQGLEFLIYFQGNSAPDKSGLPSDRFSAERTGGSVSTLTIQRTQQEDSAVYLCASSVQASGANVLTFGAGSRLTVL.

The chain couples TRBV4-1 to TRBJ2-2, with D perhaps TRBD1 (6 bases). Germline CDR1 and CDR2: MGHRA and YSYEKL. Trimming left V 5 bases short and J 8 bases short, with 18 bases between. The CDR3 consists of 15 residues. The CDR3, as DNA: TGCGCCAGCAGCGGGAGTGGGGGCCAACCAGGGGAGCTGTTTTTT. It specifies CASSGSGGQPGELFF.

The chain is built from TRBV11-2 and TRBJ2-1; no reliable D call. Between the trimmed V and J ends, which lost 4 bases and 0 bases, there was a span of 10 bases. Germline CDR1 and CDR2: SGHAT and FQNNGV. This CDR3 is built from 15 residues. The CDR3 sequence: CASSYDPSSYNEQFF. CDR3 bases: TGTGCCAGCAGCTATGACCCAAGCTCCTACAATGAGCAGTTCTTC.

This clonotype was recorded many times. This CDR3 is CASSEKRLIKGADTIYF. The CDR3 region has the DNA TGCGCCAGCAGTGAGAAACGATTAATAAAAGGGGCGGACACCATATATTTT. This chain links TRBV10-2 with TRBJ1-3; D is possibly TRBD1 (5 bases). The V gene's germline CDR1 is WSHSY and CDR2 SAAADI. The CDR3 runs to 17 residues. Trimming removed 2 bases at V and 8 bases at J, with 22 bases between.

In its sample, this clonotype was seen many times. The V gene is TRBV10-3, the J gene TRBJ2-3; D remains ambiguous. Trimming shortened V by 6 bases and J by 0 bases, and 7 bases separated the two germline ends. This CDR3 has 13 residues. Germline CDR1 reads ENHRY; CDR2 reads SYGVKD. CDR3 in DNA: TGTGCCATCAGGGACCAAAGCACAGATACGCAGTATTTT. This encodes CAIRDQSTDTQYF.

This clonotype was found many times. This chain links TRBV15 with TRBJ2-2, with 10 nucleotides matching TRBD1. Looked up from germline, CDR1 is LNHNV and CDR2 is YYDKDF (reference sequence). This CDR3 spans 21 amino acids. V trimming: 0 bases; J trimming: 8 bases; junction bases outside the gene matches: 21. The CDR3 sequence is CATSRDLWDDPPGQGRGELFF. The CDR3 DNA sequence: TGTGCCACCAGCAGAGATCTCTGGGACGACCCGCCGGGACAGGGGAGGGGGGAGCTGTTTTTT.

This clonotype was recorded a few times. The chain has TRBV13 and TRBJ2-5, with D tentatively TRBD1 or TRBD2 (5 bases each). The CDR3 has 14 amino acids. In germline, CDR1 is PRHDT, CDR2 FYEKMQ (reference sequence). Trimming left V 2 bases short and J 2 bases short, with 9 bases between. The CDR3 nucleotides are TGTGCCAGCAGCTTAAGGGACGGTCAAGAGACCCAGTACTTC. As protein: CASSLRDGQETQYF.

The chain couples TRBV5-8 to TRBJ2-7, with D hard to call. From germline, CDR1 is SGHTS and CDR2 YDEGEE. The V end lost 0 bases, the J end lost 6 bases, and 16 bases lay between the germline ends. The CDR3 totals 15 residues. The CDR3 region is CASSLAPQPSIEQYF. In nucleotides, the CDR3 is TGTGCCAGCAGCTTGGCCCCCCAACCCTCTATCGAGCAGTACTTC.

This clonotype was detected a few times. The CDR3 sequence: CASNPGEGHKFYNSPLHF. The CDR3 DNA is TGTGCCAGCAATCCTGGGGAGGGGCACAAGTTCTATAATTCACCCCTCCACTTT. V gene TRBV6-1 combines with J gene TRBJ1-6, with TRBD1 as a possible D gene (5 bases). Germline CDR1 reads MNHNS; CDR2 reads SASEGT. The CDR3 contains 18 residues. V gave up 7 bases and J gave up 3 bases, with 22 bases separating them.

This clonotype has more than one count but fewer than ten. The V gene is TRBV27, the J gene TRBJ2-7; D possibly corresponds to TRBD2 (5 bases). CDR3 length: 13 amino acids. V shed 4 bases and J shed 1 base, with 8 bases lying between them. Germline values: CDR1 MNHEY, CDR2 SMNVEV (reference sequence). CDR3 protein: CASSSRASYEQYF. The DNA of the CDR3 is TGTGCCAGCAGTTCGAGGGCTTCCTACGAGCAGTACTTC.

The chain has TRBV20-1 and TRBJ1-6; 7 bases agree with TRBD1. CDR1 and CDR2 from the germline V gene are DFQATT and SNEGSKA (reference sequence). V shed 2 bases and J 5 bases; nucleotides not matched to a gene: 3. The CDR3 has 14 amino acids. CDR3 DNA sequence: TGCAGTGCTAGACCACAGGGGCATAATTCACCCCTCCACTTT. It yields the protein CSARPQGHNSPLHF.

This clonotype occurred many times. The chain is built from TRBV15 and TRBJ2-1; no definite D call. V lost 0 bases, J lost 9 bases, and 3 bases lay in between. CDR3 length: 11 amino acids. Germline V gene sequence: CDR1 LNHNV, CDR2 YYDKDF (reference sequence). For the CDR3, the DNA is TGTGCCACCAGCAGAGAAAGTGAGCAGTTCTTC. Its translation is CATSRESEQFF.

The chain uses TRBV27 and TRBJ2-7; either TRBD1 or TRBD2 may fit D (6 bases each). The CDR3 is made up of 15 amino acids. Germline V gene sequence: CDR1 MNHEY, CDR2 SMNVEV (reference sequence). V was cut by 6 bases and J by 4 bases, with 19 bases left in between. The CDR3 protein is CASRSSGQTAYEQYF. The CDR3 DNA sequence: TGTGCCAGCAGAAGTAGCGGACAGACTGCTTACGAGCAGTACTTC.

For this clonotype: Possible read error: a much larger clone is one base away. Likely a read error: the CDR3 ends without its conserved phenylalanine or tryptophan. The V and J genes are TRBV7-6 and TRBJ1-4; tentative D call: TRBD1 (5 bases). This CDR3 region has 15 residues. V was shortened by 5 bases and J by 8 bases, with 18 bases between the two germline ends. The germline V gene has CDR1 SGHVS and CDR2 FNYEAQ. CDR3 region: CASSRTGTPGEKLFS. DNA of the CDR3: TGTGCCAGCAGCCGAACCGGGACCCCTGGGGAAAAACTGTTTTCT.

This clonotype was counted between two and nine times. The gene calls are TRBV9 and TRBJ2-7; 11 bases agree with TRBD2. Germline V gene sequence: CDR1 SGDLS, CDR2 YYNGEE. The CDR3 spans 14 residues. The V segment lost 1 base and the J segment 8 bases; nucleotides outside the gene matches: 5. The CDR3 reads CASSVTGLADKQYF. The CDR3 nucleotides are TGTGCCAGCAGCGTAACGGGACTAGCGGACAAGCAGTACTTC.

This clonotype has at least ten counts. This rearrangement joins TRBV3-1 to TRBJ2-3, with D hard to call. CDR3 length equals 15 residues. Trimming pared 4 bases from V and 2 bases from J, leaving 13 bases between. Germline CDR1 and CDR2: LGHDT and YNNKEL (reference sequence). The CDR3 here is CASSLRGSTTDTQYF. CDR3 in DNA: TGTGCCAGCAGCCTAAGAGGAAGTACCACAGATACGCAGTATTTT.

This clonotype has more than one count but fewer than ten. This chain joins TRBV6-1 and TRBJ2-7; D perhaps matches TRBD2 (6 bases). Germline assignment: CDR1 MNHNS and CDR2 SASEGT. The CDR3 runs 15 residues. Trimming took 6 bases from V and 4 from J, leaving 19 bases between them. In nucleotides, the CDR3 is TGTGCCAGCAGAAAATCCGGGACTGGCATGTACGAGCAGTACGTC. Its translation is CASRKSGTGMYEQYV.

V gene TRBV6-5 combines with J gene TRBJ2-1; 9 nucleotides match TRBD1. Germline CDR1 is MNHEY and CDR2 is SVGAGI. Trimming took 5 bases from V and 6 from J; bases not matched to a gene: 8. The CDR3 runs to 15 residues. CDR3 loop: CASSNDRGAVNEQFF. In nucleotides, the CDR3 is TGTGCCAGCAGTAACGACAGGGGGGCTGTCAATGAGCAGTTCTTC.

The chain is built from TRBV29-1 and TRBJ2-4; D is ambiguous. Trimming took 7 bases from V and 0 from J, leaving 16 bases between them. CDR3 size: 15 residues. CDR1 SQVTM and CDR2 ANQGSEA come from the germline V gene. The CDR3 loop is CSGVDGELAKNIQYF. CDR3 nucleotides: TGCAGCGGGGTGGACGGAGAACTAGCCAAAAACATTCAGTACTTC.

This chain uses TRBV4-1 with TRBJ2-5; no definite D call. Germline loops: CDR1 MGHRA, CDR2 YSYEKL. The CDR3 has 14 residues. The V end was cut by 1 base, the J end by 5 bases, with 11 bases between. CDR3 amino acids: CASSQGQGKETQYF. The CDR3 nucleotides are TGCGCCAGCAGCCAAGGTCAAGGGAAGGAGACCCAGTACTTC.

This clonotype showed up many times. V is TRBV4-1 and J is TRBJ2-6; D not resolved. The CDR3 is 15 residues long. In germline, CDR1 is MGHRA, CDR2 YSYEKL. The V gene lost 6 bases and the J gene lost 0 bases, with 9 bases spanning the gap. The CDR3 coding sequence is TGCGCCAGCAGACCTCTATTCTCTGGGGCCAACGTCCTGACTTTC. This encodes CASRPLFSGANVLTF.

The chain has TRBV6-5 and TRBJ1-3; 9 bases line up with TRBD1. The trim removed 0 bases at V and 0 bases at J, leaving 3 bases unmatched. Germline loops: CDR1 MNHEY, CDR2 SVGAGI. The CDR3 extends over 17 amino acids. The CDR3 sequence is CASSYSGGQGSGNTIYF. CDR3 bases: TGTGCCAGCAGTTACTCGGGGGGACAGGGCTCTGGAAACACCATATATTTT.

This clonotype was counted only a few times. The chain recombines TRBV3-1 with TRBJ2-7; tentative D call: TRBD2 (5 bases). The CDR3 loop spans 15 amino acids. The V gene lost 4 bases and the J gene lost 0 bases, with 13 bases spanning the gap. Germline values: CDR1 LGHDT, CDR2 YNNKEL (reference sequence). The CDR3 protein is CASSPLGIRSYEQYF. For the CDR3, the DNA is TGTGCCAGCAGCCCACTAGGAATACGCTCCTACGAGCAGTACTTC.